This T cell receptor (beta chain) comes out of a study of cytomegalovirus exposure and HLA in healthy donors. V was pared by 5 bases and J by 6 bases, with 14 bases between. The CDR3 has 14 amino acids. Germline V gene sequence: CDR1 MNHEY, CDR2 SMNVEV (reference sequence). About this clone itself: Its antigen remains unidentified.

The PCR employed 60 Vbeta primers together with 13 Jbeta primers. TCRdb keeps only in-frame clones here, not all; method: immunoSEQ multiplex PCR. Of roughly 180,000 clones in the sample, 80% were seen once. Points from the study as a whole: Most TCRs appeared rarely, but some public TCRs recurred in many donors. A later look showed TCR association rates differing by HLA locus, highest for DRB1 and lowest for HLA-C. Presence/absence results assume similar sequencing depth per donor, which may not hold. The number of N-insertions in an Asian-associated ancestry cluster was reportedly below the approximately 690-donor mean in a later analysis.

This sequence was found in a woman aged 45-59 years in good health and CMV-seropositive. The chain employs TRBV27 and TRBJ1-5; D might be TRBD1 (6 bases). The specimen sequenced was PBMCs. The DNA for the CDR3 is TGTGCCAGCAGTCAGTTTAGGGGGGGTCAGCCCCAGCATTTT. Translation: CASSQFRGGQPQHF.